This T cell receptor beta chain came from a study of cytomegalovirus exposure and HLA in healthy donors. The CDR3 consists of 15 residues. V was clipped by 0 bases and J by 4 bases; unmatched bases: 3. CDR1 is MNHEY, CDR2 SMNVEV, per germline (reference sequence). 13 Jbeta primers and 60 Vbeta primers were used for the PCR. Under the authors' procedure: In a later analysis, of 84 million or so unique beta chains, roughly 11 million appeared in at least two donors. Using immunoSEQ multiplex PCR, the repertoire was profiled, and TCRdb retains in-frame clones only, with some absent. Clone size and V and J calls were adopted from that table, with D and trimming inferred from the DNA. Here the sample spans under 150,000 clones, roughly 82% being singletons.

Sequenced sample: PBMCs. This clonotype was sampled from a male donor in good health and CMV-seropositive. The V and J genes are TRBV27 and TRBJ2-3; 8 bases fit TRBD2. CDR3 residues: CASSLSSGGADTQYF. DNA for the CDR3: TGTGCCAGCAGTTTATCTTCGGGAGGGGCAGATACGCAGTATTTT.